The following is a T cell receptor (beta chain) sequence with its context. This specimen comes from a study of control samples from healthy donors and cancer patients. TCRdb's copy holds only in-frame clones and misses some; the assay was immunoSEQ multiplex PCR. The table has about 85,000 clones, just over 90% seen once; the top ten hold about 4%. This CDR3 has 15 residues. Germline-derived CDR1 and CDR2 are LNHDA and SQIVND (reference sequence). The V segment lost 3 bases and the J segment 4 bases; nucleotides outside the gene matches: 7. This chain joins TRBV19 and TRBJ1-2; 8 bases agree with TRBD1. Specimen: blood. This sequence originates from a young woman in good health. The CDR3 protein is CASSISSGGGYGYTF. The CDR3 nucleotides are TGTGCCAGTAGTATTTCTTCAGGGGGCGGCTATGGCTACACCTTC.